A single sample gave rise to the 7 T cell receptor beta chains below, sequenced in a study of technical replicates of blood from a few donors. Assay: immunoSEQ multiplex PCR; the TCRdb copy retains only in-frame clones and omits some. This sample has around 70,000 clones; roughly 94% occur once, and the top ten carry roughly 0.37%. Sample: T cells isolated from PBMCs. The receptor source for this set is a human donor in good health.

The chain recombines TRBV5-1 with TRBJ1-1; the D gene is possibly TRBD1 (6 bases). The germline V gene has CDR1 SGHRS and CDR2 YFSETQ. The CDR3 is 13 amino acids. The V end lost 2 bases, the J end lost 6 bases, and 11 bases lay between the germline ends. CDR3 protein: CASSFTGYPEAFF. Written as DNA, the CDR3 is TGCGCCAGCAGCTTCACAGGGTACCCTGAAGCTTTCTTT.

The CDR3 DNA is TGTGCCAGTAGTATAGGGACAGGGGCGAGCTCCTACGAGCAGTACTTC. Residues: CASSIGTGASSYEQYF. The J gene is TRBJ2-7, the V gene TRBV19, with 9 bases matching TRBD1. V lost 1 base to trimming and J lost 0 bases; unmatched junction nucleotides: 4. Germline CDR1 is LNHDA and CDR2 is SQIVND (reference sequence). The CDR3 has 16 residues.

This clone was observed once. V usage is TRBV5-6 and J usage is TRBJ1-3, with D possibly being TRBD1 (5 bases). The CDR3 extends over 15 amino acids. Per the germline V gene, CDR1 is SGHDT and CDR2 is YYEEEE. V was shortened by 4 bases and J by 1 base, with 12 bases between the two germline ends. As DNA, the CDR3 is TGTGCCAGCAGCAGAACGACAGTGTCTGGAAACACCATATATTTT. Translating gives CASSRTTVSGNTIYF.

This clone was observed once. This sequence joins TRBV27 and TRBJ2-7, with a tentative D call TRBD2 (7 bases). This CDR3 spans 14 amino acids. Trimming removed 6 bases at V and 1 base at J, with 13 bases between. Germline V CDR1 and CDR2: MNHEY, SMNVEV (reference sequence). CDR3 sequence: CASSRGAYSYEQYF. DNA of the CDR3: TGTGCCAGCAGCCGGGGGGCATATTCCTACGAGCAGTACTTC.

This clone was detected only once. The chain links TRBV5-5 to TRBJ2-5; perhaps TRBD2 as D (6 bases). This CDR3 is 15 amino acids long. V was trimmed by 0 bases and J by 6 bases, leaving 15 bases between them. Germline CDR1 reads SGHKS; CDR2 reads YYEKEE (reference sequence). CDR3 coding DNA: TGTGCCAGCAGCTTGGAGTGGCGGGACGGGAAGACCCAGTACTTC. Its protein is CASSLEWRDGKTQYF.

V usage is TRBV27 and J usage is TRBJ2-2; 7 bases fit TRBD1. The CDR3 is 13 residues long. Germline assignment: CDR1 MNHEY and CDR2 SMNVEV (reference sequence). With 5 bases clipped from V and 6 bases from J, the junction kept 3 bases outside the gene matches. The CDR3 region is CASSAGTAGELFF. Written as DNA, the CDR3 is TGTGCCAGCAGTGCAGGGACAGCCGGGGAGCTGTTTTTT.

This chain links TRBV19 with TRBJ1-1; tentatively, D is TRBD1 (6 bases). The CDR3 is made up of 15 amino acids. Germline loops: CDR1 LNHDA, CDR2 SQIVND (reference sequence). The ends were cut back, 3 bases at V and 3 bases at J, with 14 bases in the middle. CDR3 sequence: CASSMKEDSDTEAFF. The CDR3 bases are TGTGCCAGTAGTATGAAAGAGGACAGTGACACTGAAGCTTTCTTT. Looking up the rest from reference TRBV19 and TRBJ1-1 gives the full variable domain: DGGITQSPKYLFRKEGQNVTLSCEQNLNHDAMYWYRQDPGQGLRLIYYSQIVNDFQKGDIAEGYSVSREKKESFPLTVTSAQKNPTAFYLCASSMKEDSDTEAFFGQGTRLTVV.